Given below is one T cell receptor beta chain in context. Its specificity is not known. As defined, naive CD8 cells were CD45RO-negative and positively selected for CCR7, with terminally differentiated effector memory CD45RA+ cells excluded. In the original workflow: Junction-only sequences without quality scores came from ImmunoSEQ, so filtering differed. Some clones are missing from TCRdb's copy, which holds only in-frame ones; the method was immunoSEQ multiplex PCR. D and trimming were read from the DNA, whereas the V and J calls and clone size are those reported in that table. The table records about 2.2 million clones, around 93% of them present only once. The sample is drawn from a study of shared clonotypes between healthy human individuals. Findings and caveats of the study: The four-donor shared clonotypes exceeded non-shared clonotypes in generation probability, with non-shared ones scoring lower.

The TCR sequence derives from a man younger than 35 in good health. Some clones in this sample may be carry-over from other donors' samples. The sample comprised naive CD8+ T cells from PBMCs.

The CDR3 here is CASSPWSSQETQYF. The CDR3, as DNA: TGTGCCAGCAGCCCATGGAGCTCCCAAGAGACCCAGTACTTC. This chain links TRBV9 with TRBJ2-5; unclear D gene. Germline CDR1 reads SGDLS; CDR2 reads YYNGEE. This CDR3 is 14 amino acids long. Trimming shortened V by 4 bases and J by 1 base, and 11 bases separated the two germline ends. Variable domain in full (rest from reference TRBV9 and TRBJ2-5): DSGVTQTPKHLITATGQRVTLRCSPRSGDLSVYWYQQSLDQGLQFLIQYYNGEERAKGNILERFSAQQFPDLHSELNLSSLELGDSALYFCASSPWSSQETQYFGPGTRLLVL.